This is a list of T cell receptor beta chains from one sample in a study of T cells after yellow fever vaccination. TCRdb re-derived calls from the 5' RACE reads in MiXCR, one entry per CDR3 protein. Of roughly 180,000 distinct CDR3 sequences in the sample, approximately 6% were seen once. The material was CD4+ T cells sorted from PBMCs, obtained on the day of the first yellow fever vaccination. All receptors come from a man between 18 and 35 years old who received the YFV17D yellow fever vaccine. Each CDR3 is given with its conserved first and last residue. D genes are given only for firm matches. A row's size may be missing; if present it is once, few, many or a size class.

V gene	D gene	clone size	J gene	CDR3 DNA	CDR3 protein
TRBV5-1	TRBD1	many	TRBJ1-4	TGCGCCAGCAGACCAGGGGGAACTAATGAAAAACTGTTTTTT	CASRPGGTNEKLFF
TRBV12-3/TRBV12-4	-	many	TRBJ1-1	TGTGCCAGCAGACGCCAGGGAAACACTGAAGCTTTCTTT	CASRRQGNTEAFF
TRBV20-1	TRBD1	many	TRBJ2-5	TGCAGTGCTATTACAGGGGTAGGGGGCCAAGAGACCCAGTACTTC	CSAITGVGGQETQYF
TRBV20-1	TRBD1	many	TRBJ1-1	TGCAGTGCTGGGACAGGGGTCACTGAAGCTTTCTTT	CSAGTGVTEAFF
TRBV4-1	-	-	TRBJ2-2	TGCGCCAGCAGCCAGCTCTTACGGACCGCGAACACCGGGGAGCTGTTTTTT	CASSQLLRTANTGELFF
TRBV7-9	-	many	TRBJ1-5	TGTGCCAGCAGCTCATTGGGGGATAGCAATCAGCCCCAGCATTTT	CASSSLGDSNQPQHF
TRBV7-2	-	many	TRBJ2-3	TGTGCCAGCAGCTTCGGACAGCCCACAGATACGCAGTATTTT	CASSFGQPTDTQYF
TRBV12-3/TRBV12-4	-	few	TRBJ1-4	TGTGCCAGCAGTTTTTTGACAAGACGAAATGAAAAACTGTTTTTT	CASSFLTRRNEKLFF
TRBV11-2	-	many	TRBJ1-1	TGTGCCAGCAGCCCTCGGGTGGATACTGAAGCTTTCTTT	CASSPRVDTEAFF
TRBV2	-	few	TRBJ1-6	TGTGCCAGCAGTGAAGAACAGTTCAATTCACCCCTCCACTTT	CASSEEQFNSPLHF
TRBV4-3	-	few	TRBJ2-5	TGCGCCAGCAGCCAGGAGGGGGCGGCCGGGGGAGCCCAGTACTTC	CASSQEGAAGGAQYF
TRBV4-2	-	-	TRBJ1-2	TGTGCCAGCAGCCAAGATGGCGGCAGGATCCTCCTCTATGGCTACACCTTC	CASSQDGGRILLYGYTF
TRBV9	-	many	TRBJ2-3	TGTGCCAGCAGCGTAGATAGAGATACGCAGTATTTT	CASSVDRDTQYF
TRBV5-1	TRBD1	many	TRBJ1-4	TGCGCCAGCAGCTTCGGACAGGGAAGGGCAAATGAAAAACTGTTTTTT	CASSFGQGRANEKLFF
TRBV18	TRBD1	few	TRBJ2-7	TGTGCCAGCTCACTAAGGACAGGGGCATCCTACGAGCAGTACTTC	CASSLRTGASYEQYF
TRBV11-2	TRBD2	few	TRBJ2-3	TGTGCCAGCAGACCTCTAGCGGGGACCGTCACGCAGTATTTT	CASRPLAGTVTQYF
TRBV20-1	TRBD1	many	TRBJ1-5	TGCAGTGCTAGAGGACAGGGGAGCAATCAGCCCCAGCATTTT	CSARGQGSNQPQHF
TRBV7-9	-	many	TRBJ1-1	TGTGCCAGCAGCCCCCCGGGGGCGATGAACACTGAAGCTTTCTTT	CASSPPGAMNTEAFF
TRBV5-5	-	-	TRBJ1-3	TGTGCCAGCAGCTTGGGCCACGGACACGGAAACACCATATATTTT	CASSLGHGHGNTIYF
TRBV7-3	-	many	TRBJ1-1	TGTGCCAGCAGCCTTACCCCGAACACTGAAGCTTTCTTT	CASSLTPNTEAFF
TRBV5-5	-	-	TRBJ1-5	TGTGCCAGCAGCTTGGCCGGCAGGTTCAATCAGCCCCAGCATTTT	CASSLAGRFNQPQHF
TRBV5-1	-	few	TRBJ2-1	TGCGCCAGCACCCGACAGACCACCTCCTACAATGAGCAGTTCTTC	CASTRQTTSYNEQFF
TRBV4-1	-	few	TRBJ2-3	TGCGCCAGCAGCCGATTGGACATGGGGTTTGCCACAGATACGCAGTATTTT	CASSRLDMGFATDTQYF
TRBV6-4	-	-	TRBJ1-1	TGTGCCAGCAGTGACCCTGAAGCTTTCTTT	CASSDPEAFF
TRBV29-1	TRBD1	few	TRBJ2-7	TGCAGCGTTGAGGGACAGACCTACGAGCAGTACTTC	CSVEGQTYEQYF
TRBV2	TRBD2	many	TRBJ2-1	TGTGCCAGCAGTAAAGGGACTAGCGGGAGGCCAAACTACAATGAGCAGTTCTTC	CASSKGTSGRPNYNEQFF
TRBV20-1	-	many	TRBJ2-3	TGCAGTGCTAGAGATGGGGGGCGGGGCACAGATACGCAGTATTTT	CSARDGGRGTDTQYF
TRBV7-9	-	many	TRBJ1-4	TGTGCCAGCAGCCAAAGGGGGTCAACTAATGAAAAACTGTTTTTT	CASSQRGSTNEKLFF
TRBV7-9	-	many	TRBJ2-5	TGTGCCAGCAGCTCCAGACTAGTCCAAGAGACCCAGTACTTC	CASSSRLVQETQYF
TRBV5-5	-	-	TRBJ1-5	TGTGCCAGCTCAGGGGCCACGGAGGGGCAGCCCCAGCATTTT	CASSGATEGQPQHF
TRBV7-2	-	-	TRBJ2-7	TGTGCCAGCAGCTCGGGACTCCCGAGCTCCTACGAGCAGTACTTC	CASSSGLPSSYEQYF
TRBV7-9	TRBD1	many	TRBJ1-3	TGTGCCAGCAGCCGAACAACAGGGGATGGAAACACCATATATTTT	CASSRTTGDGNTIYF
TRBV29-1	-	many	TRBJ1-5	TGCACCCCCCCCCCTTCCACCCGATGGGGCAATCAGCCCCAGCATTTT	CTPPPSTRWGNQPQHF
TRBV3-1	-	many	TRBJ2-2	TGTGCCAGCTTTGGGGGGCACACCGGGGAGCTGTTTTTT	CASFGGHTGELFF
TRBV2	TRBD1	many	TRBJ1-1	TGTGCCAGCAGCGGACAGGGCGGTAACACTGAAGCTTTCTTT	CASSGQGGNTEAFF
TRBV6-5	-	many	TRBJ1-5	TGTGCCAGCAGTTCAACGGACAGCAATCAGCCCCAGCATTTT	CASSSTDSNQPQHF
TRBV7-2	-	few	TRBJ1-2	TGTGCCAGCAGCTCAGGACGGGGAGCTAACTATGGCTACACCTTC	CASSSGRGANYGYTF
TRBV20-1	TRBD2	many	TRBJ2-1	TGCAGTGCTACGTCCGGGACTAGCGGGGGAGGCAATGAGCAGTTCTTC	CSATSGTSGGGNEQFF
TRBV29-1	-	-	TRBJ1-4	TGCAGCGTCGGAGGAGCAACTAATGAAAAACTGTTTTTT	CSVGGATNEKLFF
TRBV7-3	-	few	TRBJ1-1	TGTGCCAGCAGCTTAACTGGTGGCACCCTGGCCACTGAAGCTTTCTTT	CASSLTGGTLATEAFF
TRBV11-2	-	many	TRBJ1-2	TGTGCCAGCAGCCCCTATTCCCCAGGGCTGGAGGACTATGGCTACACCTTC	CASSPYSPGLEDYGYTF